Detailed here is one T cell receptor (beta chain). It has no known antigen specificity. No base qualities exist here, and no much larger clone lies one base off it. This specimen comes from a study of T cell responses to AZD1222 COVID-19 vaccine (dated by TCRdb to the early 2020s). In the study overall: Because spike-specific TCR depth and breadth did not differ between the two schedules, AZD1222 recipients who got a second dose at roughly 4 weeks were pooled with those who got a second dose at roughly 12 weeks. A total of around 240 trial participants underwent TCR sequencing, of whom about 210 had received two doses of AZD1222 and some 26 had received two doses of the MenACWY control vaccine. Trial participants were enrolled into age subgroups of 18-55, 56-69 and 70-plus years, which contained around 150, 28 and 57 TCR-sequenced participants, respectively. Summary of the overall study and its limitations: Because no day 14 peak-response samples were available, the repertoires could be characterized only after the peak T cell response. The 56-69-year group was small, and its depth increase did not reach significance, likely because of low power. Reportedly, almost half of the unique spike-specific TCRs recognized epitopes lying outside the regions that are mutated in the B.1.351 and B.1.1.7 variants. Participants were mostly white British and included more females than males, and it was suggested by the authors that clonal diversity may have been underestimated. Conclusions about previously exposed vaccinees are limited, since just six or seven AZD1222 recipients were seropositive for SARS-CoV-2 at baseline. The whole spike protein was spanned by vaccine-associated CD4 TCRs, and dominant responses were seen in regions 160-218 and 743-854. A significant rise in spike-specific TCR breadth and depth was observed after two AZD1222 doses relative to day 0 and relative to MenACWY recipients.

What the time point label conveys for this sample: baseline before first vaccination. Vaccinee samples came from UK trials COV001 and COV002, including a single-blind randomized controlled phase 2/3 trial of AZD1222 (ChAdOx1 nCoV-19) in healthy adults. For TCRbeta chain sequencing, PBMC samples were collected from trial participants at day 0 and at day 28 after the second dose. There are 12 amino acids in the CDR3, from cysteine to phenylalanine inclusive. The only DNA kept is the CDR3, 36 bases in frame from the first base. A distance of 10 bases separates the germline ends of V and J, which lose 1 base and 6 bases respectively. CDR1 GTSNPN and CDR2 SVGIG were looked up in the germline V gene (reference sequence). The CDR3 regions of human TCRbeta chains were analyzed by immunosequencing. The authors processed their data as follows. Repertoire TCRs were matched against a reference library of SARS-CoV-2-specific TCRs generated with the MIRA antigen-specificity platform. Breadth was defined as the fraction of unique TCRs that were SARS-CoV-2-associated, and depth was defined as the fraction of total T cells that were SARS-CoV-2-associated. Using the MIRA data, every spike-specific TCR was mapped to the spike region that the TCR reacted to and assigned to either a CD4 or a CD8 class. Log10-transformed breadth and depth values were compared by one-way ANOVA with Sidak's multiple comparisons tests. Held by TCRdb, this immuneACCESS table contains in-frame sequences only and omits some clones. Under half of the omission traces to an unresolved V gene where checked; the cause of the rest is unknown. V and J calls and clone size are those listed in that table; D and trimming were worked out from the DNA. This sample holds 150,000 to 200,000 clones; roughly 93% were observed only once. The ten top clones hold 7.5% to 10% of the sample.

Recombination linked TRBV30 to TRBJ2-7, with the D gene too uncertain to name. Here the sequenced sample was peripheral blood, taken on day 0 of AZD1222 vaccination. The sequence derives from an adult in good health. The CDR3 region reads CAWSEEVGEQYF. The nucleotide sequence is given as TGTGCCTGGAGTGAAGAGGTTGGCGAGCAGTACTTC.